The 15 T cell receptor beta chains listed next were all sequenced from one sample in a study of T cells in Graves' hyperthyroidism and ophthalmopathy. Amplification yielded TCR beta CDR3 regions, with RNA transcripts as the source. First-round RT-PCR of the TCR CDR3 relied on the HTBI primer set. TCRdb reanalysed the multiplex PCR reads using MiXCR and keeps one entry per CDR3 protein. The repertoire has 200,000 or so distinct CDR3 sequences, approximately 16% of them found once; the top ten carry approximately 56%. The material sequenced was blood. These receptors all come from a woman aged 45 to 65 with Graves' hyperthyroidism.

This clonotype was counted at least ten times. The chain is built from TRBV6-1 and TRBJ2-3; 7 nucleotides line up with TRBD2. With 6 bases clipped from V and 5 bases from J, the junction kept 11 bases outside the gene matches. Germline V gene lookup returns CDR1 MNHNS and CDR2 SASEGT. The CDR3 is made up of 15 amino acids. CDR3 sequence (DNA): TGTGCCAGCAGCTCCGCGGGGAGGGCCGTAGATACGCAGTATTTT. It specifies CASSSAGRAVDTQYF.

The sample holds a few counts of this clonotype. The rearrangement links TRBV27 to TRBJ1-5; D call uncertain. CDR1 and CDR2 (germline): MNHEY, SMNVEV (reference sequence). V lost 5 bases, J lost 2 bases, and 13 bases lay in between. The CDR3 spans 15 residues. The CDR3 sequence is CASSKYPQGNQPQHF. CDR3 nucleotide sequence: TGTGCCAGCAGTAAATACCCTCAGGGCAATCAGCCCCAGCATTTT.

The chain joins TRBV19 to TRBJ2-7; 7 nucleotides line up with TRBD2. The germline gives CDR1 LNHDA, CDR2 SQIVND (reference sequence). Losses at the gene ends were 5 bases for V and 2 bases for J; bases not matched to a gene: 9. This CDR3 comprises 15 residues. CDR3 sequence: CASSRDGGFAYEQYF. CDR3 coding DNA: TGTGCCAGTAGTCGTGACGGGGGGTTTGCCTACGAGCAGTACTTC.

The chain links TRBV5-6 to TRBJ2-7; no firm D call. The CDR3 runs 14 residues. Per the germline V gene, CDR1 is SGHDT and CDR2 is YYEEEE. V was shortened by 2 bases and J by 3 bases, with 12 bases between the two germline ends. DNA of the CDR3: TGTGCCAGCAGCTTAGGTGCCGGTAGCTACGAGCAGTACTTC. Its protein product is CASSLGAGSYEQYF.

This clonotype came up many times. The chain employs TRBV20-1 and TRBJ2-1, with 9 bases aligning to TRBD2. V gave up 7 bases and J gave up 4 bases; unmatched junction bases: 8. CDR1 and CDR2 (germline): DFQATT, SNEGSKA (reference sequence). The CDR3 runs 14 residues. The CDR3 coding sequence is TGCAGTGTTCCGGGACTAGCCTTATACAATGAGCAGTTCTTC. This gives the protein CSVPGLALYNEQFF.

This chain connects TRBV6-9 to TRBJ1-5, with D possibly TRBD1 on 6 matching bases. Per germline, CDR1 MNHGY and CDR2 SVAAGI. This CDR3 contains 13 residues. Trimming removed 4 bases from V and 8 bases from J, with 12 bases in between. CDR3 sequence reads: CASSLDSMKPQHF. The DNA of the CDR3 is TGTGCCAGCAGTTTGGACAGTATGAAGCCCCAGCATTTT.

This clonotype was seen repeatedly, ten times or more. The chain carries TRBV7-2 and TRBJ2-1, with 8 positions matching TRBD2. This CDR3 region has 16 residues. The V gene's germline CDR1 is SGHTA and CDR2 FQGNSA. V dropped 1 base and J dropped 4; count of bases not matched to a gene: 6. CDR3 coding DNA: TGTGCCAGCAGCTTAGAGTCCGGGGGGGGTTACAATGAGCAGTTCTTC. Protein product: CASSLESGGGYNEQFF.

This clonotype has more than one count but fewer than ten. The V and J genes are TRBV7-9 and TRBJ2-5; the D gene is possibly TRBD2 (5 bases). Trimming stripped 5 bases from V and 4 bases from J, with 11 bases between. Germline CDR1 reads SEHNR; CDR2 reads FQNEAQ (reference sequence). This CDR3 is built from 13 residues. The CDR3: CASSERSLETQYF. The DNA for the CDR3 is TGTGCCAGCAGCGAGCGGTCATTAGAGACCCAGTACTTC.

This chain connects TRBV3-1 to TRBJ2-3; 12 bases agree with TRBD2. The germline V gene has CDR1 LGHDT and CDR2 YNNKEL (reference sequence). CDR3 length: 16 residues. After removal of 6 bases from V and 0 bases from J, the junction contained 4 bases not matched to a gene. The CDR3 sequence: CASSRTSGVSTDTQYF. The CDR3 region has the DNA TGTGCCAGCAGTCGGACTAGCGGGGTCAGCACAGATACGCAGTATTTT.

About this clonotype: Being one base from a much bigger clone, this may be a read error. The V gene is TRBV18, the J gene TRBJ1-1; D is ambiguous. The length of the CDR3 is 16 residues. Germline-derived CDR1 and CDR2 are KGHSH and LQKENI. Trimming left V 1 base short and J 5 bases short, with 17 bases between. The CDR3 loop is CASSPLWLVVATEAFF. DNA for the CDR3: TGTGCCAGCTCACCACTGTGGTTGGTCGTCGCGACTGAAGCTTTCTTT.

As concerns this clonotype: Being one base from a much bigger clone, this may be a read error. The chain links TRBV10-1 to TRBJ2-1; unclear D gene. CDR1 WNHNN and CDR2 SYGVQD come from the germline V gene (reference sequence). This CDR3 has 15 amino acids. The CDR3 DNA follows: TGCGCCAGCAGTGAGATGGCGGTAAAGGGCAATGAGCAGCTCTTC. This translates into CASSEMAVKGNEQLF.

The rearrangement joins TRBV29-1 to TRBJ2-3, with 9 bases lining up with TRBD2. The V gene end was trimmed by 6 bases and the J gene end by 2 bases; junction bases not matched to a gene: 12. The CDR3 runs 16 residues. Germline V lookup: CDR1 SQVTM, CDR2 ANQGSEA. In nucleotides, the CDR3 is TGCAGCGTCTCCCCGAGGGGCGGGGGGGTCACAGATACGCAGTATTTT. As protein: CSVSPRGGGVTDTQYF.

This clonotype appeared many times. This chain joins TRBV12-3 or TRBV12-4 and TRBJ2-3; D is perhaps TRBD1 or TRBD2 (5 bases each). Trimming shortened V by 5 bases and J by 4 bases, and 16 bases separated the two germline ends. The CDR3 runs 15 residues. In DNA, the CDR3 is TGTGCCAGCAGTCTTAGCTGGAGAGGGGCAGATACGCAGTATTTT. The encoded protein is CASSLSWRGADTQYF.

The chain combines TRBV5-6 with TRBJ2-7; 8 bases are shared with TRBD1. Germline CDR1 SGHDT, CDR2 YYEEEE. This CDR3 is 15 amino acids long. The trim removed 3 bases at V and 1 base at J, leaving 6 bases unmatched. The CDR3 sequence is CASSWGQVDSYEQYF. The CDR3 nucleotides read TGTGCCAGCAGCTGGGGACAGGTCGATTCCTACGAGCAGTACTTC.

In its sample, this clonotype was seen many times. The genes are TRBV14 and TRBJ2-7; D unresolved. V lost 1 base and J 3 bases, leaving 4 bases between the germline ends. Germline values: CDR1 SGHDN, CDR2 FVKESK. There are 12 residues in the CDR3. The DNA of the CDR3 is TGTGCCAGCAGCCAAGGATTCTACGAGCAGTACTTC. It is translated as CASSQGFYEQYF. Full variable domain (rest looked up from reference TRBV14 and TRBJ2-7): EAGVTQFPSHSVIEKGQTVTLRCDPISGHDNLYWYRRVMGKEIKFLLHFVKESKQDESGMPNNRFLAERTGGTYSTLKVQPAELEDSGVYFCASSQGFYEQYFGPGTRLTVT.